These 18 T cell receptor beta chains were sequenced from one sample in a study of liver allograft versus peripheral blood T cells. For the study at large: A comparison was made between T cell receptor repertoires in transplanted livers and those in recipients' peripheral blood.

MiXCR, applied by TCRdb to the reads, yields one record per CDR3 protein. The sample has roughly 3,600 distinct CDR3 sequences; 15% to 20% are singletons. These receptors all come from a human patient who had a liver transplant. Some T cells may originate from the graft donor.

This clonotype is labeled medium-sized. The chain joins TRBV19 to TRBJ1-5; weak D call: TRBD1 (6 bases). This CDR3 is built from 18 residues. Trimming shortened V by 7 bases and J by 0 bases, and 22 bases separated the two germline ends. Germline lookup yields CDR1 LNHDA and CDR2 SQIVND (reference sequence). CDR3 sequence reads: CASTTRGGVTYSNQPQHF. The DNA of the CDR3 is TGTGCCAGTACCACGAGGGGGGGGGTGACTTATAGCAATCAGCCCCAGCATTTT.

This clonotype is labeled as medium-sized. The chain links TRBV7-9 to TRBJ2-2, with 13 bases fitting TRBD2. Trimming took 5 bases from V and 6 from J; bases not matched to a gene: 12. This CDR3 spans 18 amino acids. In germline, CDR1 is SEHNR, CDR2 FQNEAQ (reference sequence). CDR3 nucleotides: TGTGCCAGCAGCCCTCAGACTAGCGGGAGGCCTACGCCCGGGGAGCTGTTTTTT. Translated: CASSPQTSGRPTPGELFF.

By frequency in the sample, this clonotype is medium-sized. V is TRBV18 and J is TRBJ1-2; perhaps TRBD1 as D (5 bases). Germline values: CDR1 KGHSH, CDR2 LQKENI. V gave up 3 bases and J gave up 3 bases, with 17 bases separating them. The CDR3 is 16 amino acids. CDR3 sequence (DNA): TGTGCCAGCTCACCCCAAGAGAACAGGAAGTACTATGGCTACACCTTC. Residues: CASSPQENRKYYGYTF.

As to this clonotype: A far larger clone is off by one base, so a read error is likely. CDR3: CASNLSVAPYNEQFF. The DNA for the CDR3 is TGTGCCAGCAATTTATCGGTAGCACCCTACAATGAGCAGTTCTTC. V is TRBV24-1 and J is TRBJ2-1; unclear D gene. V was pared by 11 bases and J by 2 bases, with 18 bases between. This CDR3 region has 15 residues. Germline V lookup: CDR1 KGHDR, CDR2 SFDVKD.

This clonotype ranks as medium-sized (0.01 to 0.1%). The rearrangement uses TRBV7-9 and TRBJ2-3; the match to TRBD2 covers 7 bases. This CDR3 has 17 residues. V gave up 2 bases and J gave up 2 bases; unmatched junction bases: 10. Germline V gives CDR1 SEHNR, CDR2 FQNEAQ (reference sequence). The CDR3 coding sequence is TGTGCCAGCAGCTTATCATCCGCGGGACTAACCACAGATACGCAGTATTTT. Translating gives CASSLSSAGLTTDTQYF.

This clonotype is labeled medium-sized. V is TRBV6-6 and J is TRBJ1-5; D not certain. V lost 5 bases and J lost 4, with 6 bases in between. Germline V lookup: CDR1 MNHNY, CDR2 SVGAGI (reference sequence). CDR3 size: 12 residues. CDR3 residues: CASSEGNQPQHF. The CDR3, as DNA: TGTGCCAGCAGTGAAGGTAATCAGCCCCAGCATTTT.

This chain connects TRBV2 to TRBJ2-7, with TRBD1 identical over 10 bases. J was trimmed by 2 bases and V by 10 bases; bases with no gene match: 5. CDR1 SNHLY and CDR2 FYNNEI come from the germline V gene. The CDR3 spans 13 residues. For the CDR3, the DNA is TGTGCCATACCGGGACAGGGGCCCTACGAGCAGTACTTC. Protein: CAIPGQGPYEQYF.

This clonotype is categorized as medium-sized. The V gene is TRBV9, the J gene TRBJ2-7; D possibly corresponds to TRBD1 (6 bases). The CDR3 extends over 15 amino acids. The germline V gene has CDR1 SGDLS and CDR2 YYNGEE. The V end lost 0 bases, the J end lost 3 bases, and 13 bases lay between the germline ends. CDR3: CASSVGRGEGYEQYF. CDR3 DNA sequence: TGTGCCAGCAGCGTAGGCAGGGGCGAGGGCTACGAGCAGTACTTC.

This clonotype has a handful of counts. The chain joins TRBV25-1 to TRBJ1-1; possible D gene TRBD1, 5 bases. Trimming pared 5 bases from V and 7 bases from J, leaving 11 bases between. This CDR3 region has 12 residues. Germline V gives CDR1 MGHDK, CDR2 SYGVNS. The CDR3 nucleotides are TGTGCCAGCAGTACCGGGACTTATGAAGCTTTCTTT. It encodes CASSTGTYEAFF.

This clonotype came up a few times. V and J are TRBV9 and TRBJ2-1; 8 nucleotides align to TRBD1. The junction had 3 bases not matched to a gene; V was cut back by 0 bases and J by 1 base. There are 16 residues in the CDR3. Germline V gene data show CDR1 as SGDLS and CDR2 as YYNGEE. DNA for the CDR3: TGTGCCAGCAGCGTAGGGGGGACAGGATCCTACAATGAGCAGTTCTTC. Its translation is CASSVGGTGSYNEQFF.

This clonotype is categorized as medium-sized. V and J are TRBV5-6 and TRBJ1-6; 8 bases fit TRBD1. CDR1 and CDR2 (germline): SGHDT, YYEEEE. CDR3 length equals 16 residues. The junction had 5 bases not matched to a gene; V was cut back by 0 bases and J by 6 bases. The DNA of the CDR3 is TGTGCCAGCAGCTTGGATGGCAGGGGGCTTAATTCACCCCTCCACTTT. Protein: CASSLDGRGLNSPLHF.

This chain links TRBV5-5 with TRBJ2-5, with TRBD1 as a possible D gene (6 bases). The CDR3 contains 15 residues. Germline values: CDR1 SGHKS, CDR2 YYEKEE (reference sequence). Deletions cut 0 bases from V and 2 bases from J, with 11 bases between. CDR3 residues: CASSLGGGGQETQYF. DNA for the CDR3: TGTGCCAGCAGCTTGGGAGGGGGTGGGCAAGAGACCCAGTACTTC.

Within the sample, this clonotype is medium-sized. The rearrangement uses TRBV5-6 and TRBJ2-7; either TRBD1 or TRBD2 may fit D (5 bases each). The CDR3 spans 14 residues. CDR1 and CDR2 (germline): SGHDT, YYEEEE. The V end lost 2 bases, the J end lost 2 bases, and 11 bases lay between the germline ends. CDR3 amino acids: CASSFGATTYEQYF. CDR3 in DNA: TGTGCCAGCAGCTTCGGGGCCACTACCTACGAGCAGTACTTC.

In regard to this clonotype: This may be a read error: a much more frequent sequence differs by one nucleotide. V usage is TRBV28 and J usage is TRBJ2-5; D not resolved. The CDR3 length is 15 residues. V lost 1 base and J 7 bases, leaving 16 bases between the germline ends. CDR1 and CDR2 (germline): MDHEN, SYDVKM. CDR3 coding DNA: TGTGCCAGCAGTTTATTGGAAGGGTCTCGAGGGACCCAGTACTTC. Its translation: CASSLLEGSRGTQYF.

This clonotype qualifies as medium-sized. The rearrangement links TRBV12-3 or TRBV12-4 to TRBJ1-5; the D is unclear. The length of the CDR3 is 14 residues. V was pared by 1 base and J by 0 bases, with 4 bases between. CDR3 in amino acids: CASSLVGSNQPQHF. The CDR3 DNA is TGTGCCAGCAGTTTAGTAGGTAGCAATCAGCCCCAGCATTTT.

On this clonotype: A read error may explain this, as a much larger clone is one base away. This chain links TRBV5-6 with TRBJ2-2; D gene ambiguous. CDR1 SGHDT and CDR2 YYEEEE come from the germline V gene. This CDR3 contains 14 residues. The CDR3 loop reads CVSSSLGIDGELFF. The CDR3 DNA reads TGTGTCAGCAGCTCCCTGGGGATCGACGGGGAGCTGTTTTTT.

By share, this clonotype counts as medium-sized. The CDR3 coding sequence is TGTGCCAGCAGCTTGATAGGGGGGCAGGGGGCGCGGAAACTGTTTTTT. Amino acid sequence: CASSLIGGQGARKLFF. The rearrangement uses TRBV5-6 and TRBJ1-4; TRBD1 aligns across 8 bases. Germline-derived CDR1 and CDR2 are SGHDT and YYEEEE. The CDR3 is 16 residues long. The trim removed 1 base at V and 11 bases at J, leaving 13 bases unmatched. Using reference TRBV5-6 and TRBJ1-4 for the parts outside the CDR3, the full variable domain is DAGVTQSPTHLIKTRGQQVTLRCSPKSGHDTVSWYQQALGQGPQFIFQYYEEEERQRGNFPDRFSGHQFPNYSSELNVNALLLGDSALYLCASSLIGGQGARKLFFGSGTQLSVL.

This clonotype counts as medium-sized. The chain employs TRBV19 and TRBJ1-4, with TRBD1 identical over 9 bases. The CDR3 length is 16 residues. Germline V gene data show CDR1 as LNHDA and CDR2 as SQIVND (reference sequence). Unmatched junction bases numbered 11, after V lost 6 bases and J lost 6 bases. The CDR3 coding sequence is TGTGCCAGTAGACCAAGCGGGACAGGGTGGCATGAAAAACTGTTTTTT. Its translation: CASRPSGTGWHEKLFF. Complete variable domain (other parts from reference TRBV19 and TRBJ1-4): DGGITQSPKYLFRKEGQNVTLSCEQNLNHDAMYWYRQDPGQGLRLIYYSQIVNDFQKGDIAEGYSVSREKKESFPLTVTSAQKNPTAFYLCASRPSGTGWHEKLFFGSGTQLSVL.